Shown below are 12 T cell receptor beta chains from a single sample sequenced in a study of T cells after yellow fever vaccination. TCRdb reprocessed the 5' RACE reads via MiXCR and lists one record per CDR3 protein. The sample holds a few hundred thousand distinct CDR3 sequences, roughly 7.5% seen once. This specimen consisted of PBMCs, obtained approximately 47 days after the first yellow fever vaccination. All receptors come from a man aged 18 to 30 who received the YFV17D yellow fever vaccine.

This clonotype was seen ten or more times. The CDR3 here is CASSGHRNEKLFF. The CDR3 bases are TGTGCCAGCAGTGGACACAGAAATGAAAAACTGTTTTTT. V gene TRBV12-3 or TRBV12-4 combines with J gene TRBJ1-4, with a weak D call TRBD1 (5 bases). The ends were cut back, 5 bases at V and 5 bases at J, with 9 bases in the middle. The CDR3 is made up of 13 amino acids.

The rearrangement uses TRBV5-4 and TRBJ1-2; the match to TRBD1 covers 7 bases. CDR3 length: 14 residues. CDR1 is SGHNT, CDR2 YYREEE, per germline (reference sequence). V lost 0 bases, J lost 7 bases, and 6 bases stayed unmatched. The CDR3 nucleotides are TGTGCCAGCAGCTTGGAGAACAGGGGTGGTGGCTACACCTTC. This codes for CASSLENRGGGYTF.

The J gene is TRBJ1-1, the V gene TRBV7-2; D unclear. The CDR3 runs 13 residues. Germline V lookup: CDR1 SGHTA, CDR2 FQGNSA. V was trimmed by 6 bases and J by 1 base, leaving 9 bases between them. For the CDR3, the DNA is TGTGCCAGCAGTTTCGCGAGGAACACTGAAGCTTTCTTT. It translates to CASSFARNTEAFF.

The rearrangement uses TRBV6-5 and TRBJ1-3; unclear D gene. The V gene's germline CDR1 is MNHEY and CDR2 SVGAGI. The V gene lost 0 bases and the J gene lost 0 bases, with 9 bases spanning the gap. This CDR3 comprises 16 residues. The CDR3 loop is CASSYSHPGSGNTIYF. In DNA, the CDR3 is TGTGCCAGCAGTTACTCCCACCCGGGCTCTGGAAACACCATATATTTT.

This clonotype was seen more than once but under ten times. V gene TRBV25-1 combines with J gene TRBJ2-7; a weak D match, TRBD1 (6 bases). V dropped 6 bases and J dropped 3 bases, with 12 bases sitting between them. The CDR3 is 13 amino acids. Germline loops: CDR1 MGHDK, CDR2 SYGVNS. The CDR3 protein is CASRPPGVYEQYF. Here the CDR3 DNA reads TGTGCCAGCAGGCCCCCAGGGGTCTACGAGCAGTACTTC.

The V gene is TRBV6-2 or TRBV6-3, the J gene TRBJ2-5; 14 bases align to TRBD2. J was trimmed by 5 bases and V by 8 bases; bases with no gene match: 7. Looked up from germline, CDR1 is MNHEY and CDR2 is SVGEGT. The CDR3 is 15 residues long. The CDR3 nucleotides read TGTGCCAGCCTTCCGGGACTAGCGGGGGTTGAGACCCAGTACTTC. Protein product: CASLPGLAGVETQYF.

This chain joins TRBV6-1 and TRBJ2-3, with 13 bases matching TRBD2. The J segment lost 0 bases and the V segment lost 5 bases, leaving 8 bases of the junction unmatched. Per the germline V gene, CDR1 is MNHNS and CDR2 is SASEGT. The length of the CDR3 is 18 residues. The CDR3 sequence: CASSPGLAGAISTDTQYF. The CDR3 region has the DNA TGTGCCAGCAGTCCCGGACTAGCGGGGGCTATAAGCACAGATACGCAGTATTTT.

The CDR3 here is CASSPIAGGPSEQYV. The CDR3 bases are TGTGCCAGCAGCCCCATAGCGGGGGGGCCATCCGAGCAGTACGTC. The chain joins TRBV7-8 to TRBJ2-7, with 11 bases aligning to TRBD2. Germline values: CDR1 SGHVS, CDR2 FQNEAQ. This CDR3 contains 15 residues. V lost 5 bases and J lost 6; bases outside the gene matches: 9.

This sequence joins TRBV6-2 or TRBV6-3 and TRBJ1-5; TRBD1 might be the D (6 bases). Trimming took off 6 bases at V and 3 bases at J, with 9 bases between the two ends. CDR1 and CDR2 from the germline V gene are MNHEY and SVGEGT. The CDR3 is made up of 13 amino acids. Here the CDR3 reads CASRDRINQPQHF. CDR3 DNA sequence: TGTGCCAGCAGGGACAGAATCAATCAGCCCCAGCATTTT.

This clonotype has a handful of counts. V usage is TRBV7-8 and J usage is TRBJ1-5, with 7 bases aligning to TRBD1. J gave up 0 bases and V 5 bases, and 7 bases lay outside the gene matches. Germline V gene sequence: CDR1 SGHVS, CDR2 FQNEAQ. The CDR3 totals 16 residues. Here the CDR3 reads CASSTDRPYSNQPQHF. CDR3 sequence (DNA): TGTGCCAGCAGCACGGACAGGCCATATAGCAATCAGCCCCAGCATTTT.

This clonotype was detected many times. CDR3 nucleotides: TGTGCCAGCAGCTTAGTTCCAGGGGTAAACGAGCAGTACTTC. Amino acids: CASSLVPGVNEQYF. This chain links TRBV7-2 with TRBJ2-7, with D possibly matching TRBD1 (6 bases). Germline V CDR1 and CDR2: SGHTA, FQGNSA. The V end lost 1 base, the J end lost 5 bases, and 12 bases lay between the germline ends. The CDR3 has 14 residues.

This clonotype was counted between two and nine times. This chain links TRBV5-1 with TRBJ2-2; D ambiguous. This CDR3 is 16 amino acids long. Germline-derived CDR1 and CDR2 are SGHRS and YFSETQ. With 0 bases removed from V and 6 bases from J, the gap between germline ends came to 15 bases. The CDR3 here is CASSLATGVGAGELFF. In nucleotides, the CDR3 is TGCGCCAGCAGCTTGGCCACTGGGGTTGGAGCCGGGGAGCTGTTTTTT.